These T cell receptor beta chains were read from a single sample in a study of blood T cell repertoires in COVID-19. Repertoires were generated with immunoSEQ multiplex PCR, while TCRdb's copy carries only in-frame clones and drops some. This sample carries around 330,000 clones, roughly 90% of them seen once, and the ten largest clones take 9.5%. Sequenced: PBMCs or T cells enriched from blood (not recorded which). Receptor source: a middle-aged woman who had recovered from COVID-19. Each CDR3 is given with its conserved first and last residue. The D gene is left open where the match is weak. Clone size is shown for a subset of rows, as once, few, many or a class of expanded clone.

v_call	j_call	cdr3_length	d_call	clone_size	cdr3_nt	cdr3_aa
TRBV11-3	TRBJ2-2	16	TRBD1	NA	TGTGCCAGCAGCTTATCGACAGGGGCGTACACCGGGGAGCTGTTTTTT	CASSLSTGAYTGELFF
TRBV6-2/TRBV6-3	TRBJ2-7	14	NA	NA	TGTGCCAGCAGTTACGCGGGTCGGGGCTACGAGCAGTACTTC	CASSYAGRGYEQYF
TRBV19	TRBJ2-7	15	TRBD1	few	TGTGCCAGTAGTATTGGGGGACAGGGCTCCTACGAGCAGTACTTC	CASSIGGQGSYEQYF
TRBV14	TRBJ2-7	12	NA	NA	TGTGCCAGCAGCCCGCGACTGGTTCCGCAGTACTTC	CASSPRLVPQYF
TRBV18	TRBJ1-5	16	NA	NA	TGTGCCAGCTCAGAAGGGACCGGACTAAGCAATCAGCCCCAGCATTTT	CASSEGTGLSNQPQHF
TRBV27	TRBJ2-1	13	NA	NA	TGTGCCAGCAGTTTCGGGGTCTACAATGAGCAGTTCTTC	CASSFGVYNEQFF
TRBV14	TRBJ1-1	13	NA	NA	TGTGCCAGCAGCCAAGACCATAACACTGAAGCTTTCTTT	CASSQDHNTEAFF
TRBV24-1	TRBJ1-2	15	TRBD1	NA	TGTGCCACCAGTGAATCCGACAGGGGCTTCTATGGCTACACCTTC	CATSESDRGFYGYTF
TRBV19	TRBJ2-1	13	NA	NA	TGTGCCAGTAGTCACTCCTCATTCAATGAGCAGTTCTTC	CASSHSSFNEQFF
TRBV5-4	TRBJ2-7	16	TRBD1	NA	TGTGCCAGCAGCTTGGACGGGACAGGGGGCTCCTACGAGCAGTACTTC	CASSLDGTGGSYEQYF
TRBV11-1	TRBJ2-1	15	TRBD2	NA	TGTGCCAGCAGCTTAGCGTCGACTAGCTTGAATGAGCAGTTCTTC	CASSLASTSLNEQFF
TRBV24-1	TRBJ2-3	13	TRBD2	NA	TGTGCCACTCGACTAGCGGGAGGAGATACGCAGTATTTT	CATRLAGGDTQYF
TRBV5-1	TRBJ2-1	16	NA	NA	TGCGCCAGCAGCCCAAAGTCGGGTAATCTCTACAATGAGCAGTTCTTC	CASSPKSGNLYNEQFF
TRBV7-6	TRBJ2-7	14	TRBD2	NA	TGTGCCAGCAGCTCCCTACTAGCGGGGGACGAGCAGTACTTC	CASSSLLAGDEQYF
TRBV7-2	TRBJ2-1	16	TRBD2	NA	TGTGCCAGCAGCTTAGTTCGACTAGCGGGATCTCATGAGCAGTTCTTC	CASSLVRLAGSHEQFF
TRBV5-6	TRBJ2-7	13	NA	few	TGTGCCAGCAGCACCATTAACCAGGCCGAGCAGTACTTC	CASSTINQAEQYF
TRBV11-1	TRBJ2-1	16	TRBD2	NA	TGTGCCAGCAGAACCGCCGGGACTAGCGGGGGTCTTGAGCAGTTCTTC	CASRTAGTSGGLEQFF
TRBV4-2	TRBJ1-2	17	TRBD1	NA	TGTGCCAGCAGCCAAGAATCCGGGACAGGGGGCCCCTATGGCTACACCTTC	CASSQESGTGGPYGYTF
TRBV24-1	TRBJ2-7	12	NA	few	TGTGCCACCAGTGACAAATCCTACGAGCAGTACTTC	CATSDKSYEQYF
TRBV18	TRBJ1-6	16	TRBD1	once	TGTGCCAGCTCACCAATCGGACAGGGGAGTAATTCACCCCTCCACTTT	CASSPIGQGSNSPLHF
TRBV5-4	TRBJ2-5	14	TRBD1	NA	TGTGCCAGCAGCGGGGTGGACAGGGAGGAGACCCAGTACTTC	CASSGVDREETQYF
TRBV7-9	TRBJ2-1	13	NA	NA	TGTGCCAGCAGCTTAGCAGGAGACAATGAGCAGTTCTTC	CASSLAGDNEQFF
TRBV7-8	TRBJ1-6	14	NA	NA	TGTGCCAGCAGCTTAGTCGCAGGGAATTCACCCCTCCACTTT	CASSLVAGNSPLHF
TRBV7-9	TRBJ2-2	16	TRBD1	NA	TGTGCCAGCAGCTTAGCAGGGACAGGGCGGACCGGGGAGCTGTTTTTT	CASSLAGTGRTGELFF
TRBV28	TRBJ1-5	12	NA	NA	TGTGCCAGCAGTTTTTCGGAGCTGCCCCAGCATTTT	CASSFSELPQHF
TRBV28	TRBJ2-4	14	NA	NA	TGTGCCAGCAGTTTACAGGGGGCCAAAAACATTCAGTACTTC	CASSLQGAKNIQYF
TRBV14	TRBJ1-1	13	NA	NA	TGTGCCAGCAGCTCACAGGGTTACACTGAAGCTTTCTTT	CASSSQGYTEAFF
TRBV5-4	TRBJ2-3	11	NA	NA	TGTGCCAGCAGCTACTCAGATACGCAGTATTTT	CASSYSDTQYF
TRBV6-2/TRBV6-3	TRBJ2-1	14	NA	NA	TGTGCCAGCAGTTACGAGCCACTGGTAGATGAGCAGTTCTTC	CASSYEPLVDEQFF
TRBV27	TRBJ2-7	13	NA	NA	TGTGCCAGCAGTTTAAGTAGAAGCTACGAGCAGTACTTC	CASSLSRSYEQYF
TRBV7-2	TRBJ1-5	15	TRBD1	NA	TGTGCCAGCAGCTCGGACAGGGGGAGCAATCAGCCCCAGCATTTT	CASSSDRGSNQPQHF
TRBV7-2	TRBJ1-5	15	TRBD1	NA	TGTGCCAGCAGCTTACGGACAGGGGTCGATCAGCCCCAGCATTTT	CASSLRTGVDQPQHF
TRBV19	TRBJ1-2	14	NA	NA	TGTGCCAGTAGCTCCCTGGACAGAATATATGGCTACACCTTC	CASSSLDRIYGYTF
TRBV3-1/TRBV3-2	TRBJ2-7	17	TRBD2	NA	TGTGCCAGCAGCCAAGAACGAAGGCGGGGGATAACCTACGAGCAGTACTTC	CASSQERRRGITYEQYF
TRBV7-6	TRBJ2-1	18	TRBD2	NA	TGTGCCAGCAGCCCACTAGCGGGAAACCAGAACACCTACAATGAGCAGTTCTTC	CASSPLAGNQNTYNEQFF
TRBV10-3	TRBJ2-1	17	TRBD2	once	TGTGCCATCAGTGACGGGCTAGCGGGGGCTACCAACAATGAGCAGTTCTTC	CAISDGLAGATNNEQFF
TRBV5-8	TRBJ2-7	15	TRBD2	NA	TGTGCCAGCAGAAGACTAGCGGAGAGCTCCTACGAGCAGTACTTC	CASRRLAESSYEQYF
TRBV2	TRBJ2-7	14	TRBD2	NA	TGTGCCAGCAGGCTAGCGGGACGGTCCTACGAGCAGTACTTC	CASRLAGRSYEQYF
TRBV11-2	TRBJ2-5	13	NA	NA	TGTGCCAGCAGCTCCAGGGTGAAGGAGACCCAGTACTTC	CASSSRVKETQYF
TRBV7-9	TRBJ2-1	14	NA	NA	TGTGCCAGCAGCTTAACTAGCCGATACAATGAGCAGTTCTTC	CASSLTSRYNEQFF
TRBV3-1/TRBV3-2	TRBJ2-7	12	NA	NA	TGTGCCAGCAGCCAAGGCGGGGATGTGCAGTACTTC	CASSQGGDVQYF
TRBV11-1	TRBJ2-1	16	TRBD2	NA	TGTGCCAGCAGTCCCGGGACTAGCGGGAGGGGCGATGAGCAGTTCTTC	CASSPGTSGRGDEQFF
TRBV7-2	TRBJ2-1	19	TRBD2	few	TGTGCCAGCAGCTTAGTTCCTAGCGGGGGGGCGCGTATCGGGAATGAGCAGTTCTTC	CASSLVPSGGARIGNEQFF
TRBV6-2/TRBV6-3	TRBJ2-5	17	TRBD2	NA	TGTGCCAGCAGTTACGGGACTAGCGGGTTTCGGCAAGAGACCCAGTACTTC	CASSYGTSGFRQETQYF
TRBV18	TRBJ2-2	15	NA	NA	TGTGCCAGCTCACCAGCAGGGGCCAACACCGGGGAGCTGTTTTTT	CASSPAGANTGELFF
TRBV7-2	TRBJ2-7	16	TRBD1	NA	TGTGCCAGCAGCGCCTCACAGGGGCCCCCGCCCTACGAGCAGTACTTC	CASSASQGPPPYEQYF
TRBV30	TRBJ2-7	13	TRBD2	NA	TGTGCCTGGCTAAGACTAGCCGATCACGAGCAGTACTTC	CAWLRLADHEQYF
TRBV11-3	TRBJ2-7	13	NA	NA	TGTGCCAGCAGCTTGCCAGCGGCCTACGAGCAGTACTTC	CASSLPAAYEQYF
TRBV29-1	TRBJ2-7	13	NA	NA	TGCAGCGTTGTCCCCGGTTCCTACTACGAGCAGTACTTC	CSVVPGSYYEQYF
TRBV7-2	TRBJ2-1	15	NA	NA	TGTGCCAGCAGCTTAGGAGGAGGTCAATACAATGAGCAGTTCTTC	CASSLGGGQYNEQFF
TRBV9	TRBJ1-2	15	NA	NA	TGTGCCAGCAGCGCCCCTCCCCCAGGGTACAATGGCTACACCTTC	CASSAPPPGYNGYTF
TRBV6-5	TRBJ2-7	16	TRBD1	NA	TGTGCCAGCAGTTACTCGACCGGACAGGGTCCCTACGAGCAGTACTTC	CASSYSTGQGPYEQYF
TRBV18	TRBJ2-7	17	TRBD2	once	TGTGCCAGCTCACCGGAGGCTAGCGGGAGGCTATCCTACGAGCAGTACTTC	CASSPEASGRLSYEQYF